The subject of this entry is one T cell receptor beta chain. TCR beta was sequenced from blood CD8+ and CD4+ T cells. The sample is drawn from a study of CD8 T cells in Susac syndrome. The J segment lost 3 bases and the V segment lost 6 bases, leaving 6 bases of the junction unmatched. The CDR3 spans 15 residues. Looked up from germline, CDR1 is MNHEY and CDR2 is SMNVEV (reference sequence). Reverse transcription of about 0.45 to 1 ug RNA was performed with random hexamers. Via MiXCR, TCRdb re-called the immunoSEQ multiplex PCR reads, giving one row per CDR3 protein. This table holds some 130,000 distinct CDR3 sequences, 80% found once.

The source material was CD8+ T cells from PBMCs. J is TRBJ2-7 and V is TRBV27, with 12 bases fitting TRBD2. The sequence derives from a human donor with multiple sclerosis. The chain's CDR3 is CASSATSGGFYEQYF. In nucleotides, the CDR3 is TGTGCCAGCAGCGCAACTAGCGGGGGGTTCTACGAGCAGTACTTC.